This TCR beta chain comes out of a study of CD8 T cells in ankylosing spondylitis. General study results and limits: A motif in TCR beta, a set of fewer than ten highly homologous variants, appeared characteristic of ankylosing spondylitis blood. With a CD8+ phenotype, disease-linked clones were relatively rare in peripheral blood. Both synovial fluid and blood in reactive arthritis had previously been reported to carry some motif variants. Significant enrichment of disease-linked clones was reportedly seen in matched ankylosing spondylitis synovial fluid.

As the method for making TCR beta libraries, quantitative 5'-RACE with molecular barcodes was used. TCRdb reprocessed the 5' RACE reads with MiXCR, giving one entry per CDR3 protein. The table records 700,000 to 850,000 distinct CDR3 sequences, 10% to 15% of them present only once. V was pared by 3 bases and J by 6 bases, with 12 bases between. The length of the CDR3 is 13 residues. Concerning this clonotype: Its antigen remains unknown.

The sample comprised blood, either unsorted or a sorted T cell fraction (not recorded which). This clonotype was sampled from a male donor with ankylosing spondylitis. This chain uses TRBV12-3 or TRBV12-4 with TRBJ2-7; no clear D. The CDR3: CASSFHPGTEQYF. The CDR3 DNA reads TGTGCCAGCAGTTTCCATCCAGGAACCGAGCAGTACTTC.